The 16 T cell receptor beta chains listed next were all sequenced from one sample in a study of beta chain features in type 1 diabetes. Findings and limits, study-wide: Among patients with Type 1 diabetes, TCRB CDR3s were moderately but significantly shorter in every one of the four CD4+ subsets.

Antigen specificity for these receptors is unknown. The authors reverse transcribed all of the isolated RNA, so sequencing captured expressed TCRB transcripts. Repertoires were generated with immunoSEQ multiplex PCR, while TCRdb's copy carries only in-frame clones and drops some. There are about 160,000 clones in the sample; over 55% occur only once, and roughly 0.089% lies in the top ten. Sequencing was performed on naive CD4+ T cells from blood. The receptor source for this set is a man aged 30-40 years with type 1 diabetes.

This clone was seen a few times. The rearrangement links TRBV29-1 to TRBJ2-3, with D hard to call. CDR3 length: 14 residues. Trimming removed 5 bases from V and 5 bases from J, with 17 bases in between. CDR1 is SQVTM and CDR2 is ANQGSEA in the germline V gene. The DNA for the CDR3 is TGCAGCGTTTGTGTTAGTTGGTCAGGAGATACGCAGTATTTT. It is translated as CSVCVSWSGDTQYF.

The chain has TRBV30 and TRBJ2-7; unclear D gene. The germline V gene encodes CDR1 GTSNPN and CDR2 SVGIG (reference sequence). This CDR3 is 14 amino acids long. V was cut by 0 bases and J by 3 bases, with 12 bases left in between. The CDR3 DNA follows: TGTGCCTGGAGTGTACAGTCTTCCCTCTACGAGCAGTACTTC. It encodes CAWSVQSSLYEQYF.

The V and J genes are TRBV20-1 and TRBJ1-2; D unresolved. The germline gives CDR1 DFQATT, CDR2 SNEGSKA (reference sequence). The CDR3 is made up of 11 amino acids. V gave up 3 bases and J gave up 3 bases, with 5 bases separating them. CDR3 amino acids: CSASQDYGYTF. CDR3 in DNA: TGCAGTGCTAGTCAGGACTATGGCTACACCTTC.

The V and J genes are TRBV7-2 and TRBJ2-2; 8 bases are shared with TRBD2. The length of the CDR3 is 15 residues. Germline CDR1 reads SGHTA; CDR2 reads FQGNSA. V trimming: 3 bases; J trimming: 0 bases; junction bases outside the gene matches: 0. The CDR3 DNA follows: TGTGCCAGCAGCTTTAGCGGGGCGAACACCGGGGAGCTGTTTTTT. This encodes CASSFSGANTGELFF.

This clone came up once. This chain connects TRBV29-1 to TRBJ1-3, with D tentatively TRBD1 (5 bases). Germline CDR1 reads SQVTM; CDR2 reads ANQGSEA. This CDR3 spans 16 amino acids. With 6 bases removed from V and 0 bases from J, the gap between germline ends came to 18 bases. DNA of the CDR3: TGCAGCGTCCTTACGGGGCTCATTTCCTCTGGAAACACCATATATTTT. Protein: CSVLTGLISSGNTIYF. The entire variable domain, with the rest obtained from reference TRBV29-1 and TRBJ1-3, is as follows: SAVISQKPSRDICQRGTSLTIQCQVDSQVTMMFWYRQQPGQSLTLIATANQGSEATYESGFVIDKFPISRPNLTFSTLTVSNMSPEDSSIYLCSVLTGLISSGNTIYFGEGSWLTVV.

The chain is built from TRBV30 and TRBJ2-3; TRBD2 matches 9 bases. Germline CDR1 and CDR2: GTSNPN and SVGIG (reference sequence). V trimming: 0 bases; J trimming: 7 bases; junction bases outside the gene matches: 5. CDR3 length equals 14 residues. CDR3 sequence: CAWSVGGGANTQYF. The CDR3 coding sequence is TGTGCCTGGAGTGTAGGCGGGGGGGCCAATACGCAGTATTTT.

The rearrangement joins TRBV15 to TRBJ2-7; D not certain. The CDR3 length is 14 residues. V gave up 0 bases and J gave up 0 bases, with 6 bases separating them. Per germline, CDR1 LNHNV and CDR2 YYDKDF (reference sequence). The CDR3 DNA follows: TGTGCCACCAGCAGAGACAGGAGCTCCTACGAGCAGTACTTC. This translates into CATSRDRSSYEQYF.

The rearrangement joins TRBV2 to TRBJ2-7; tentative D call: TRBD2 (6 bases). The V end lost 7 bases, the J end lost 2 bases, and 12 bases lay between the germline ends. Germline V gene sequence: CDR1 SNHLY, CDR2 FYNNEI. The CDR3 is 13 residues long. The CDR3 reads CASIADPTYEQYF. CDR3 coding DNA: TGTGCCAGCATAGCGGACCCTACCTACGAGCAGTACTTC.

V and J are TRBV4-3 and TRBJ2-5; D gene uncertain. CDR1 is LGHNA, CDR2 YSLEER, per germline. The V and J ends lost 0 bases and 2 bases respectively, with 7 bases between them. The CDR3 has 14 amino acids. CDR3 bases: TGCGCCAGCAGCCAAGAAGGGTGGCAAGAGACCCAGTACTTC. Its translation: CASSQEGWQETQYF.

The chain has TRBV5-1 and TRBJ2-5; 8 bases agree with TRBD2. Germline CDR1 and CDR2: SGHRS and YFSETQ. The junction had 5 bases not matched to a gene; V was cut back by 2 bases and J by 5 bases. The CDR3 totals 14 residues. The CDR3 DNA sequence: TGCGCCAGCAGCTTACTAGCGGTCGCCGAGACCCAGTACTTC. Its translation is CASSLLAVAETQYF.

This chain links TRBV29-1 with TRBJ2-7, with 7 positions matching TRBD2. From germline, CDR1 is SQVTM and CDR2 ANQGSEA. J lost 3 bases, V lost 4 bases, and 3 bases had no gene match. The CDR3 contains 12 residues. CDR3 nucleotides: TGCAGCGTTGGGGAGGGCCACTACGAGCAGTACTTC. It translates to CSVGEGHYEQYF.

The rearrangement uses TRBV6-5 and TRBJ1-5; 7 nucleotides line up with TRBD1. Germline CDR1 is MNHEY and CDR2 is SVGAGI. V shed 4 bases, J shed 5 bases, and the junction held 5 bases outside the gene matches. The CDR3 consists of 14 residues. CDR3 amino acids: CASSSRQGHQPQHF. CDR3 DNA: TGTGCCAGCAGTTCGCGACAGGGCCATCAGCCCCAGCATTTT.

The chain has TRBV23-1 and TRBJ2-4; D gene ambiguous. TRBV23-1 is an ORF, and what it does is uncertain. This CDR3 is built from 17 residues. V lost 0 bases, J lost 1 base, and 13 bases lay in between. In nucleotides, the CDR3 is TGCGCCAGCAGTCAATCACCACAGTCGGTCGCCAAAAACATTCAGTACTTC. Its translation is CASSQSPQSVAKNIQYF.

The chain recombines TRBV7-2 with TRBJ2-1; D not resolved. CDR3 length: 9 residues. CDR1 and CDR2 (germline): SGHTA, FQGNSA. V gave up 9 bases and J gave up 8 bases, with 5 bases separating them. The CDR3 nucleotides read TGTGCCAGTGGCGATGAGCAGTTCTTC. It encodes CASGDEQFF.

The gene calls are TRBV5-1 and TRBJ2-3; 9 bases line up with TRBD2. Germline-derived CDR1 and CDR2 are SGHRS and YFSETQ. The V and J ends lost 0 bases and 1 base, in that order; junction bases with no gene match: 9. The CDR3 loop spans 18 amino acids. CDR3 nucleotides: TGCGCCAGCAGCTTGGCCGAGGCTAGCGGGACCGGCACAGATACGCAGTATTTT. Translating it yields CASSLAEASGTGTDTQYF.

V is TRBV11-2 and J is TRBJ2-5; D is uncertain. Trimming took 0 bases from V and 9 from J, leaving 5 bases between them. CDR3 length equals 11 residues. The germline CDR1 and CDR2 sequences are SGHAT and FQNNGV. CDR3 DNA: TGTGCCAGCAGCTTAGACGCAGCCCAGTACTTC. Protein: CASSLDAAQYF.